The 32 T cell receptor beta chains listed next were all sequenced from one sample in a study of cytomegalovirus exposure and HLA in healthy donors. In the PCR, 60 Vbeta and 13 Jbeta primers were used. Sequencing was performed with immunoSEQ multiplex PCR; in TCRdb, only in-frame clones are kept and a portion is missing. The sample has over 40,000 clones; the top ten hold less than 2.5%. The sequencing input was PBMCs. The receptors originated from a woman between 35 and 50 years old in good health and CMV-seronegative.

The chain combines TRBV23-1 with TRBJ2-1; TRBD2 agrees at 11 bases. TRBV23-1 is placed among ORFs of uncertain function. Trimming removed 2 bases from V and 8 bases from J; junction bases left unmatched: 14. There are 18 residues in the CDR3. The CDR3 DNA follows: TGCGCCAGCAGTCAACCTAGACTAGCGGGGTTTGTTTTTCATGAGCAGTTCTTC. Amino acids: CASSQPRLAGFVFHEQFF.

The V and J genes are TRBV15 and TRBJ2-3; 7 positions agree with TRBD1. In germline, CDR1 is LNHNV, CDR2 YYDKDF (reference sequence). V lost 6 bases and J lost 4; bases outside the gene matches: 16. The CDR3 totals 17 residues. CDR3 nucleotides: TGTGCCACCAGAGAGTTAGGTTGGGGACAGAATTCAGATACGCAGTATTTT. Residues: CATRELGWGQNSDTQYF.

The chain joins TRBV10-3 to TRBJ2-3, with 11 bases lining up with TRBD2. V was clipped by 5 bases and J by 2 bases; unmatched bases: 15. This CDR3 has 19 residues. Per the germline V gene, CDR1 is ENHRY and CDR2 is SYGVKD. The CDR3 DNA reads TGTGCCATCAGTCGGGGCCCACTAGCGGGAGTGGGAATCACAGATACGCAGTATTTT. It translates to CAISRGPLAGVGITDTQYF.

The chain uses TRBV4-1 and TRBJ2-3; D is ambiguous. The CDR3 extends over 15 amino acids. Trimming took 6 bases from V and 1 from J, leaving 14 bases between them. CDR1 and CDR2 from the germline V gene are MGHRA and YSYEKL. Here the CDR3 DNA reads TGCGCCAGCAGACCAAAAGGCGGAGGCACAGATACGCAGTATTTT. Protein product: CASRPKGGGTDTQYF.

This chain links TRBV4-3 with TRBJ2-5; D perhaps matches TRBD2 (5 bases). The CDR3 consists of 14 residues. V shed 1 base and J shed 5 bases, with 11 bases lying between them. Germline values: CDR1 LGHNA, CDR2 YSLEER. The CDR3 loop reads CASSQGGGGETQYF. In DNA form, the CDR3 reads TGCGCCAGCAGCCAAGGAGGAGGCGGGGAGACCCAGTACTTC.

The chain carries TRBV9 and TRBJ2-2; 9 bases are shared with TRBD1. Germline values: CDR1 SGDLS, CDR2 YYNGEE. J was trimmed by 6 bases and V by 0 bases; bases with no gene match: 9. The CDR3 runs 17 residues. CDR3 amino acids: CASSVVFGQGNSGELFF. The CDR3 nucleotides read TGTGCCAGCAGCGTAGTTTTCGGACAGGGGAATTCCGGGGAGCTGTTTTTT.

A remark on this clone: The CDR3 end shows no conserved phenylalanine or tryptophan, and so a read error is likely. The V call is TRBV13, the J call TRBJ2-7; 10 bases are shared with TRBD2. The CDR3 runs to 18 residues. From germline, CDR1 is PRHDT and CDR2 FYEKMQ (reference sequence). V shed 5 bases and J 2 bases; nucleotides not matched to a gene: 15. The CDR3 coding sequence is TGTGCCAGCAGCCCAAACTCCCAACTAGCGGGGATTGCCTACGAGCAGTACCTC. Translating it yields CASSPNSQLAGIAYEQYL.

In regard to this clone: Germline is not matched at one junction end, which may reflect a read error. The V and J genes are TRBV7-6 and TRBJ2-5; D is possibly TRBD2 (5 bases). Germline lookup yields CDR1 SGHVS and CDR2 FNYEAQ. This CDR3 is 11 amino acids long. The CDR3 spells CASSLGENQYF. The CDR3 DNA sequence: TGTGCCAGCAGCTTGGGAGAGAACCAGTACTTC.

The CDR3 sequence is CAWSGRDRVYGYTF. In nucleotides, the CDR3 is TGTGCCTGGAGTGGCCGGGACAGGGTATATGGCTACACCTTC. V and J are TRBV30 and TRBJ1-2; 9 bases fit TRBD1. The germline CDR1 and CDR2 sequences are GTSNPN and SVGIG (reference sequence). The CDR3 spans 14 residues. V lost 1 base, J lost 5 bases, and 5 bases stayed unmatched.

V gene TRBV7-9 combines with J gene TRBJ1-1, with 9 bases fitting TRBD1. The germline V gene has CDR1 SEHNR and CDR2 FQNEAQ (reference sequence). Trimming cost V 5 bases and J 4 bases; bases outside gene matches: 11. This CDR3 is built from 16 residues. The CDR3 DNA follows: TGTGCCAGCAGCCCCCCGGGACAGGGATCTGGCACTGAAGCTTTCTTT. It is translated as CASSPPGQGSGTEAFF.

The chain is built from TRBV30 and TRBJ1-1; TRBD1 might be the D (5 bases). The germline gives CDR1 GTSNPN, CDR2 SVGIG (reference sequence). CDR3 size: 14 residues. V lost 1 base to trimming and J lost 5 bases, with 14 bases between them. CDR3 in DNA: TGTGCCTGGAGTGGGGTGGGGGGGTGGACTGAAGCTTTCTTT. As protein: CAWSGVGGWTEAFF. Complete variable domain (other parts from reference TRBV30 and TRBJ1-1): SQTIHQWPATLVQPVGSPLSLECTVEGTSNPNLYWYRQAAGRGLQLLFYSVGIGQISSEVPQNLSASRPQDRQFILSSKKLLLSDSGFYLCAWSGVGGWTEAFFGQGTRLTVV.

The chain recombines TRBV7-9 with TRBJ2-1, with a possible D match to TRBD2 (6 bases). The germline CDR1 and CDR2 sequences are SEHNR and FQNEAQ (reference sequence). The CDR3 contains 15 residues. V shed 3 bases and J shed 6 bases, with 15 bases lying between them. The CDR3 nucleotides are TGTGCCAGCAGCTTTGGCCCCCAGCGGGTCAATGAGCAGTTCTTC. Its protein is CASSFGPQRVNEQFF. Supplemented by reference TRBV7-9 and TRBJ2-1, the full variable domain reads DTGVSQNPRHKITKRGQNVTFRCDPISEHNRLYWYRQTLGQGPEFLTYFQNEAQLEKSRLLSDRFSAERPKGSFSTLEIQRTEQGDSAMYLCASSFGPQRVNEQFFGPGTRLTVL.

The gene calls are TRBV11-3 and TRBJ2-7, with TRBD2 matching over 8 bases. The CDR3 has 15 amino acids. Germline V gene lookup returns CDR1 SGHNT and CDR2 YENEEA. J was trimmed by 5 bases and V by 4 bases; bases with no gene match: 10. The CDR3 region is CASSSRSGVRNEQYF. CDR3 nucleotides: TGTGCCAGCAGCTCCCGTAGCGGGGTTCGGAACGAGCAGTACTTC.

The J gene is TRBJ1-1, the V gene TRBV6-6; 9 nucleotides align to TRBD1. Germline V gene data show CDR1 as MNHNY and CDR2 as SVGAGI (reference sequence). With 6 bases clipped from V and 6 bases from J, the junction kept 11 bases outside the gene matches. The CDR3 spans 15 residues. The CDR3 here is CASRRDRERSAEAFF. Written as DNA, the CDR3 is TGTGCCAGCAGGCGGGACAGGGAGAGGAGTGCTGAAGCTTTCTTT.

For this clone: The junction and the germline gene differ at one end; a read error may be behind it. This chain links TRBV4-2 with TRBJ2-1; tentative D call: TRBD2 (6 bases). Germline V gene data show CDR1 as LGHNA and CDR2 as YNFKEQ. The CDR3 is made up of 17 amino acids. The CDR3 region is CASSQEWRASSDNEQFF. The DNA for the CDR3 is TGTGCCAGCAGCCAAGAATGGAGGGCGAGCTCCGACAATGAGCAGTTCTTC.

This chain connects TRBV4-3 to TRBJ2-1, with 9 bases identical to TRBD2. V shed 0 bases, J shed 5 bases, and the junction held 11 bases outside the gene matches. There are 18 residues in the CDR3. In germline, CDR1 is LGHNA, CDR2 YSLEER. CDR3 coding DNA: TGCGCCAGCAGCCAAGATCTCCCGGGACTAGCTTCCAACAATGAGCAGTTCTTC. Amino acids: CASSQDLPGLASNNEQFF.

The chain carries TRBV5-8 and TRBJ2-7, with a possible D match to TRBD2 (6 bases). CDR3 length: 14 amino acids. V lost 5 bases and J 0 bases, leaving 12 bases between the germline ends. CDR1 is SGHTS and CDR2 is YDEGEE in the germline V gene. CDR3: CASRSGPSSYEQYF. In nucleotides, the CDR3 is TGTGCCAGCAGAAGCGGGCCAAGCTCCTACGAGCAGTACTTC.

This clone is identified as medium-sized from frequency. The rearrangement uses TRBV20-1 and TRBJ1-1; D is perhaps TRBD1 (5 bases). With 5 bases removed from V and 7 bases from J, the gap between germline ends came to 11 bases. There are 11 residues in the CDR3. Germline lookup yields CDR1 DFQATT and CDR2 SNEGSKA (reference sequence). The CDR3 spells CSASGYIEAFF. In DNA form, the CDR3 reads TGCAGTGCTTCAGGGTACATTGAAGCTTTCTTT.

The V call is TRBV15, the J call TRBJ2-1, with 9 bases aligning to TRBD1. With 5 bases clipped from V and 5 bases from J, the junction kept 4 bases outside the gene matches. The CDR3 is 14 residues long. CDR1 and CDR2 from the germline V gene are LNHNV and YYDKDF (reference sequence). CDR3 nucleotides: TGTGCCACCAGCCGACAGGGGGTTGACAATGAGCAGTTCTTC. Residues: CATSRQGVDNEQFF.

The chain carries TRBV5-6 and TRBJ1-1; D is possibly TRBD1 (6 bases). V was shortened by 2 bases and J by 4 bases, with 12 bases between the two germline ends. The CDR3 loop spans 14 amino acids. Per the germline V gene, CDR1 is SGHDT and CDR2 is YYEEEE. The CDR3 here is CASSFTGSATEAFF. The CDR3 nucleotides read TGTGCCAGCAGCTTTACAGGGAGTGCCACTGAAGCTTTCTTT. The whole variable domain, filled in from reference TRBV5-6 and TRBJ1-1, reads DAGVTQSPTHLIKTRGQQVTLRCSPKSGHDTVSWYQQALGQGPQFIFQYYEEEERQRGNFPDRFSGHQFPNYSSELNVNALLLGDSALYLCASSFTGSATEAFFGQGTRLTVV.

The V gene is TRBV6-6, the J gene TRBJ2-7; 7 bases are shared with TRBD1. Germline CDR1 is MNHNY and CDR2 is SVGAGI (reference sequence). The CDR3 loop spans 13 amino acids. V trimming: 6 bases; J trimming: 12 bases; junction bases outside the gene matches: 14. The CDR3 sequence: CASRPTLQGWWYF. The CDR3 DNA is TGTGCCAGCAGGCCAACCCTACAGGGGTGGTGGTACTTC.

CDR3 coding DNA: TGTGCCAGTAGCGTCAGGGGGCCTTCGGGCACCGGGGAGCTGTTTTTT. Translation: CASSVRGPSGTGELFF. The chain is built from TRBV19 and TRBJ2-2; 8 bases align to TRBD1. V dropped 6 bases and J dropped 4; count of bases not matched to a gene: 10. There are 16 residues in the CDR3. CDR1 and CDR2 from the germline V gene are LNHDA and SQIVND (reference sequence).

The chain carries TRBV27 and TRBJ1-5; no reliable D call. V lost 2 bases and J lost 4, with 18 bases in between. Germline V gene lookup returns CDR1 MNHEY and CDR2 SMNVEV (reference sequence). The CDR3 extends over 17 amino acids. CDR3 nucleotides: TGTGCCAGCAGTTTAATCTCTTACGGGAATAGGAATCAGCCCCAGCATTTT. This codes for CASSLISYGNRNQPQHF.

The chain links TRBV7-2 to TRBJ2-2; D is undetermined. Germline assignment: CDR1 SGHTA and CDR2 FQGNSA. The length of the CDR3 is 14 residues. Trimming shortened V by 0 bases and J by 5 bases, and 7 bases separated the two germline ends. CDR3 sequence reads: CASSLAAGTGELFF. The CDR3 bases are TGTGCCAGCAGCTTAGCGGCCGGGACCGGGGAGCTGTTTTTT.

The rearrangement joins TRBV7-8 to TRBJ2-7, with 9 bases matching TRBD2. There are 17 residues in the CDR3. Germline loops: CDR1 SGHVS, CDR2 FQNEAQ. The J segment lost 4 bases and the V segment lost 5 bases, leaving 15 bases of the junction unmatched. In DNA, the CDR3 is TGTGCCAGCAGCGCCGATGGGCGCGGGAGGGTTGGGTACGAGCAGTACTTC. It is translated as CASSADGRGRVGYEQYF.

This chain joins TRBV5-1 and TRBJ2-3; TRBD2 matches at 12 bases. Looked up from germline, CDR1 is SGHRS and CDR2 is YFSETQ. J was trimmed by 5 bases and V by 4 bases; bases with no gene match: 8. The CDR3 loop spans 16 amino acids. CDR3 sequence: CASSVGLAGTQDTQYF. The CDR3 nucleotides read TGCGCCAGCAGCGTCGGACTAGCGGGAACACAAGATACGCAGTATTTT.

The V call is TRBV6-5, the J call TRBJ2-5, with 7 bases aligning to TRBD1. With 5 bases clipped from V and 7 bases from J, the junction kept 10 bases outside the gene matches. This CDR3 has 14 amino acids. The germline CDR1 and CDR2 sequences are MNHEY and SVGAGI. The CDR3 here is CASSTSGGWGTQYF. For the CDR3, the DNA is TGTGCCAGCAGTACTTCAGGGGGTTGGGGGACCCAGTACTTC.

The V and J genes are TRBV4-1 and TRBJ1-2; D is uncertain. Per the germline V gene, CDR1 is MGHRA and CDR2 is YSYEKL. The CDR3 spans 14 residues. V lost 1 base, J lost 4 bases, and 10 bases lay in between. CDR3 in DNA: TGCGCCAGCAGCCAAGGAGGGAAGGCCTATGGCTACACCTTC. It specifies CASSQGGKAYGYTF.

The chain employs TRBV29-1 and TRBJ2-1, with a tentative D call TRBD2 (6 bases). There are 15 residues in the CDR3. The V and J ends lost 0 bases and 0 bases respectively, with 9 bases between them. From germline, CDR1 is SQVTM and CDR2 ANQGSEA. CDR3 residues: CSVEDHGSSYNEQFF. For the CDR3, the DNA is TGCAGCGTTGAAGATCACGGGAGCTCCTACAATGAGCAGTTCTTC.

The rearrangement joins TRBV7-8 to TRBJ2-7; D remains unclear. Between the trimmed V and J ends, which lost 6 bases and 2 bases, there was a span of 11 bases. The CDR3 has 13 residues. Germline lookup yields CDR1 SGHVS and CDR2 FQNEAQ. The chain's CDR3 is CASSQSRTYEQYF. CDR3 bases: TGTGCCAGCAGTCAGTCCAGAACCTACGAGCAGTACTTC.

The chain couples TRBV5-1 to TRBJ2-5; D remains unclear. V dropped 1 base and J dropped 3 bases, with 10 bases sitting between them. Germline assignment: CDR1 SGHRS and CDR2 YFSETQ. The CDR3 is 14 amino acids. CDR3 sequence (DNA): TGCGCCAGCAGCTTGAGTCCAAGCGAAGAGACCCAGTACTTC. Its translation is CASSLSPSEETQYF.

The rearrangement links TRBV6-1 to TRBJ1-1; D may be TRBD1 (6 bases). This CDR3 has 15 residues. From germline, CDR1 is MNHNS and CDR2 SASEGT. Trimming took 5 bases from V and 1 from J, leaving 14 bases between them. DNA for the CDR3: TGTGCCAGCAGTTCAGGGGCCGGCTCGAACACTGAAGCTTTCTTT. It codes for CASSSGAGSNTEAFF.